The entry below gives a single T cell receptor (beta chain) sequence along with its context. The antigen remains unidentified. The sample comes from a study of CD8+ T cells in alopecia areata. About the research overall: Treatment with tofacitinib (6 to 18 months) was followed by 6 months off drug.

Whole-study results and caveats: Alopecia totalis/universalis scalp especially showed more expanded CD8+ clones than normal scalp.

As the sequencing template, cDNA was produced by extracting RNA and reverse transcribing it. Here immunoSEQ multiplex PCR was the method, and the copy in TCRdb shows in-frame clones only, minus some. Of about 150,000 clones listed, around 86% are singletons. Researchers gathered lesional scalp punch biopsies and peripheral blood from patients with alopecia areata. Both CD4+ and CD8+ T cells were separated by sorting PBMCs. The germline V gene encodes CDR1 LNHDA and CDR2 SQIVND (reference sequence). This CDR3 region has 12 residues. The ends were cut back, 8 bases at V and 0 bases at J, with 5 bases in the middle.

V is TRBV19 and J is TRBJ1-5; no definite D call. Source: CD8+ T cells sorted from blood, taken at week 0. This receptor was identified in a human donor with alopecia areata. CDR3 in DNA: TGTGCCAGTGGGGATAGCAATCAGCCCCAGCATTTT. It specifies CASGDSNQPQHF.